Listed here are 26 T cell receptor beta chains from one sample, sequenced in a study of identical twins. Via MiXCR, TCRdb re-called the 5' RACE reads, giving one row per CDR3 protein. The repertoire has approximately 670,000 distinct CDR3 sequences, roughly 6% of them found once; the top ten carry around 2%. Sequenced input: naive T cells sorted from blood. These receptors were obtained from a man younger than 35 in good health.

This clonotype was seen only a few times. The CDR3 loop reads CASRGQLVNTGELFF. CDR3 sequence (DNA): TGTGCCAGCAGGGGACAGCTAGTTAACACCGGGGAGCTGTTTTTT. The chain recombines TRBV12-3 or TRBV12-4 with TRBJ2-2; 7 nucleotides agree with TRBD1. J gave up 2 bases and V 6 bases, and 6 bases lay outside the gene matches. The CDR3 runs 15 residues.

There are a few counts of this clonotype. The chain combines TRBV5-6 with TRBJ2-7; D is ambiguous. The CDR3 loop spans 15 amino acids. The ends were cut back, 0 bases at V and 5 bases at J, with 15 bases in the middle. Germline V gene sequence: CDR1 SGHDT, CDR2 YYEEEE. The CDR3 protein is CASSLDSASRHEQYV. The CDR3 coding sequence is TGTGCCAGCAGCTTGGATTCAGCCTCGAGGCACGAGCAGTACGTC.

The sample holds one count of this clonotype. The V call is TRBV7-8, the J call TRBJ2-1; TRBD1 agrees at 9 bases. The junction had 9 bases not matched to a gene; V was cut back by 5 bases and J by 7 bases. Germline lookup yields CDR1 SGHVS and CDR2 FQNEAQ. This CDR3 is 15 amino acids long. This CDR3 reads CASSPYWTGANEQFF. DNA of the CDR3: TGTGCCAGCAGCCCTTACTGGACAGGGGCTAATGAGCAGTTCTTC.

This clonotype was seen more than once but under ten times. The chain employs TRBV5-1 and TRBJ2-7; TRBD1 or TRBD2 may be the D gene (5 bases each). Germline V gene data show CDR1 as SGHRS and CDR2 as YFSETQ. CDR3 length: 18 residues. Trimming took off 4 bases at V and 3 bases at J, with 26 bases between the two ends. CDR3 in DNA: TGCGCCAGCAGCCTACCACCGGTTGGGGAGCGGACAATCTACGAGCAGTACTTC. As protein: CASSLPPVGERTIYEQYF. The entire variable domain, with the rest obtained from reference TRBV5-1 and TRBJ2-7, is as follows: KAGVTQTPRYLIKTRGQQVTLSCSPISGHRSVSWYQQTPGQGLQFLFEYFSETQRNKGNFPGRFSGRQFSNSRSEMNVSTLELGDSALYLCASSLPPVGERTIYEQYFGPGTRLTVT.

This rearrangement joins TRBV30 to TRBJ2-3, with D possibly TRBD2 on 6 matching bases. This CDR3 is built from 17 residues. Trimming removed 1 base from V and 6 bases from J, with 23 bases in between. Germline-derived CDR1 and CDR2 are GTSNPN and SVGIG (reference sequence). The chain's CDR3 is CAWSATGASVSWDTQYF. The CDR3 nucleotides read TGTGCCTGGAGTGCTACTGGGGCTAGCGTGTCATGGGATACGCAGTATTTT. Variable domain in full (rest from reference TRBV30 and TRBJ2-3): SQTIHQWPATLVQPVGSPLSLECTVEGTSNPNLYWYRQAAGRGLQLLFYSVGIGQISSEVPQNLSASRPQDRQFILSSKKLLLSDSGFYLCAWSATGASVSWDTQYFGPGTRLTVL.

This chain joins TRBV5-6 and TRBJ2-1, with unresolved D. This CDR3 comprises 16 residues. Trimming took 5 bases from V and 4 from J, leaving 19 bases between them. Germline V gives CDR1 SGHDT, CDR2 YYEEEE. The CDR3 sequence is CASREADGLGYNEQFF. The CDR3 region has the DNA TGTGCCAGCAGAGAGGCAGACGGGTTAGGATACAATGAGCAGTTCTTC.

The chain joins TRBV15 to TRBJ2-7; 11 nucleotides agree with TRBD2. CDR3 length equals 15 residues. The germline CDR1 and CDR2 sequences are LNHNV and YYDKDF (reference sequence). V was clipped by 0 bases and J by 6 bases; unmatched bases: 4. The CDR3 sequence: CATSRDLAGGVEQYV. CDR3 sequence (DNA): TGTGCCACCAGCAGAGATCTAGCGGGAGGAGTCGAGCAGTACGTC.

This clonotype was detected ten times or more. V gene TRBV5-1 combines with J gene TRBJ2-1, with 9 bases identical to TRBD2. Germline assignment: CDR1 SGHRS and CDR2 YFSETQ. The CDR3 consists of 15 residues. After removal of 4 bases from V and 4 bases from J, the junction contained 6 bases not matched to a gene. The CDR3 DNA reads as TGCGCCAGCAGCACGACTAGCGGCCTATACAATGAGCAGTTCTTC. It encodes CASSTTSGLYNEQFF. Full variable domain (outside the CDR3, taken from reference TRBV5-1 and TRBJ2-1): KAGVTQTPRYLIKTRGQQVTLSCSPISGHRSVSWYQQTPGQGLQFLFEYFSETQRNKGNFPGRFSGRQFSNSRSEMNVSTLELGDSALYLCASSTTSGLYNEQFFGPGTRLTVL.

This clonotype was detected ten times or more. The chain recombines TRBV29-1 with TRBJ1-1; D unclear. The length of the CDR3 is 13 residues. Germline lookup yields CDR1 SQVTM and CDR2 ANQGSEA. The V end was cut by 5 bases, the J end by 4 bases, with 14 bases between. The DNA for the CDR3 is TGCAGCGTTAAGTATACAGATTCCACTGAAGCTTTCTTT. This sequence encodes CSVKYTDSTEAFF.

Only one count was recorded for this clonotype. This chain uses TRBV30 with TRBJ1-1; D is possibly TRBD1 (5 bases). CDR1 and CDR2 from the germline V gene are GTSNPN and SVGIG (reference sequence). V lost 2 bases, J lost 3 bases, and 13 bases lay in between. The CDR3 length is 14 residues. For the CDR3, the DNA is TGTGCCTGGAGTTTGAAGGGGTGGGACACTGAAGCTTTCTTT. This encodes CAWSLKGWDTEAFF. Together with reference TRBV30 and TRBJ1-1, the CDR3 gives the full variable domain: SQTIHQWPATLVQPVGSPLSLECTVEGTSNPNLYWYRQAAGRGLQLLFYSVGIGQISSEVPQNLSASRPQDRQFILSSKKLLLSDSGFYLCAWSLKGWDTEAFFGQGTRLTVV.

A few counts support this clonotype. The chain links TRBV20-1 to TRBJ2-3, with 8 nucleotides matching TRBD2. Germline loops: CDR1 DFQATT, CDR2 SNEGSKA (reference sequence). The CDR3 runs 16 residues. Trimming at V came to 3 bases and at J to 2 bases, leaving 10 bases not matched to a gene. For the CDR3, the DNA is TGCAGTGCTAGGGGGAGAACTAGCGGTTTCACAGATACGCAGTATTTT. Translated: CSARGRTSGFTDTQYF.

This clonotype appeared many times. This chain connects TRBV13 to TRBJ2-5; possible D gene TRBD1, 5 bases. Germline loops: CDR1 PRHDT, CDR2 FYEKMQ (reference sequence). Trimming shortened V by 4 bases and J by 7 bases, and 43 bases separated the two germline ends. The CDR3 length is 23 residues. The CDR3 nucleotides are TGTGCCAGCAGCTACGGACACCCTCAGGTCTCCAAAAAGCAGGAAGGTCTAATAGGGACCCAGTACTTC. It translates to CASSYGHPQVSKKQEGLIGTQYF.

The V and J genes are TRBV28 and TRBJ2-2; 16 nucleotides line up with TRBD2. Germline CDR1 and CDR2: MDHEN and SYDVKM. The CDR3 loop spans 17 amino acids. V lost 8 bases, J lost 6 bases, and 9 bases stayed unmatched. The CDR3, as DNA: TGTGCCAGCCTAGGGACTAGCGGGAGGGCCCGGTCCGGGGAGCTGTTTTTT. Translated, it gives CASLGTSGRARSGELFF. Full variable domain (remainder filled in from reference TRBV28 and TRBJ2-2): DVKVTQSSRYLVKRTGEKVFLECVQDMDHENMFWYRQDPGLGLRLIYFSYDVKMKEKGDIPEGYSVSREKKERFSLILESASTNQTSMYLCASLGTSGRARSGELFFGEGSRLTVL.

In this sample, this clonotype turned up a few times. The J gene is TRBJ1-1, the V gene TRBV5-5; no definite D call. Deletions cut 2 bases from V and 1 base from J, with 6 bases between. Germline V gene data show CDR1 as SGHKS and CDR2 as YYEKEE (reference sequence). The CDR3 loop spans 13 amino acids. The CDR3 loop reads CASSFVQNTEAFF. Written as DNA, the CDR3 is TGTGCCAGCAGCTTTGTACAGAACACTGAAGCTTTCTTT.

This clonotype was seen repeatedly, ten times or more. The CDR3 is CASSPLRSGTRNGLGYNEQFF. As DNA, the CDR3 is TGTGCCAGCAGTCCCCTGCGATCCGGGACTAGGAATGGACTGGGCTACAATGAGCAGTTCTTC. The rearrangement links TRBV6-4 to TRBJ2-1; the match to TRBD2 covers 8 bases. CDR3 length: 21 residues. The J segment lost 3 bases and the V segment lost 5 bases, leaving 24 bases of the junction unmatched. The V gene's germline CDR1 is MRHNA and CDR2 SNTAGT.

This clonotype came up many times. V and J are TRBV18 and TRBJ2-3, with D perhaps assigned TRBD1 or TRBD2 (6 bases each). The CDR3 runs to 12 residues. V was trimmed by 0 bases and J by 10 bases, leaving 8 bases between them. Germline V gene lookup returns CDR1 KGHSH and CDR2 LQKENI. The CDR3 bases are TGTGCCAGCTCACCACCGAGGGGGGCGCAGTATTTT. As protein: CASSPPRGAQYF.

This clonotype has only a few counts. The chain couples TRBV12-5 to TRBJ2-1; D perhaps matches TRBD1 (6 bases). In germline, CDR1 is LGHNT, CDR2 FRNRAP. The CDR3 has 13 residues. V shed 0 bases and J shed 7 bases, with 7 bases lying between them. CDR3 nucleotide sequence: TGTGCTAGTGGTTTGGTAGGGGGAAATGAGCAGTTCTTC. This gives the protein CASGLVGGNEQFF.

This clonotype was seen many times. The chain couples TRBV7-9 to TRBJ1-4, with D maybe TRBD1 (5 bases). V lost 5 bases and J lost 10, with 17 bases in between. The CDR3 has 14 amino acids. The V gene's germline CDR1 is SEHNR and CDR2 FQNEAQ (reference sequence). The CDR3 DNA reads as TGTGCCAGCAGCACGGGACGGGACTTAGGAAAACTGTTTTTT. Translating it yields CASSTGRDLGKLFF.

This clonotype occurred many times. The gene calls are TRBV6-1 and TRBJ2-1; 11 bases align to TRBD2. The CDR3 totals 16 residues. J was trimmed by 0 bases and V by 5 bases; bases with no gene match: 3. Germline loops: CDR1 MNHNS, CDR2 SASEGT. Here the CDR3 reads CASSRLAGTSYNEQFF. The DNA of the CDR3 is TGTGCCAGCAGTCGACTAGCGGGGACCTCCTACAATGAGCAGTTCTTC.

The rearrangement joins TRBV28 to TRBJ2-5, with 8 bases that match TRBD1. CDR3 size: 15 residues. Germline CDR1 and CDR2: MDHEN and SYDVKM. The V and J ends lost 2 bases and 4 bases, in that order; junction bases with no gene match: 6. CDR3 region: CASSLPGGMRETQYF. CDR3 in DNA: TGTGCCAGCAGTTTACCAGGGGGCATGAGAGAGACCCAGTACTTC.

V and J are TRBV20-1 and TRBJ1-5; 7 bases agree with TRBD1. Trimming took 6 bases from V and 4 from J; bases not matched to a gene: 6. The CDR3 extends over 13 amino acids. CDR1 DFQATT and CDR2 SNEGSKA come from the germline V gene (reference sequence). This CDR3 reads CSATDRVNQPQHF. For the CDR3, the DNA is TGCAGTGCAACAGACAGGGTGAATCAGCCCCAGCATTTT.

This clonotype was counted at least ten times. For the CDR3, the DNA is TGCAGTGCTAGAGATCGCGGCCCTTCCGGGACTAGCCCACCCGGGGAGCTGTTTTTT. This codes for CSARDRGPSGTSPPGELFF. This chain connects TRBV20-1 to TRBJ2-2; 9 positions match TRBD2. This CDR3 has 19 residues. V shed 0 bases and J 6 bases; nucleotides not matched to a gene: 17. The V gene's germline CDR1 is DFQATT and CDR2 SNEGSKA (reference sequence).

This clonotype was detected many times. V gene TRBV6-1 combines with J gene TRBJ2-5; 8 bases line up with TRBD1. V shed 6 bases, J shed 5 bases, and the junction held 8 bases outside the gene matches. The CDR3 contains 14 residues. In germline, CDR1 is MNHNS, CDR2 SASEGT. CDR3 DNA sequence: TGTGCCAGCAGCCAGACTCGACAGGGGGAGACCCAGTACTTC. Encoded protein: CASSQTRQGETQYF.

The chain employs TRBV12-3 or TRBV12-4 and TRBJ2-4, with D unresolved. The CDR3 spans 12 residues. The germline V and J ends were trimmed by 7 bases and 7 bases, with 11 bases remaining between them. In nucleotides, the CDR3 is TGTGCCAGCACCTCGGTTCAGAACATTCAGTACTTC. Translating gives CASTSVQNIQYF.

The chain has TRBV27 and TRBJ1-5; D may be TRBD1 (6 bases). Deletions cut 0 bases from V and 7 bases from J, with 13 bases between. The CDR3 consists of 15 residues. Germline V gives CDR1 MNHEY, CDR2 SMNVEV (reference sequence). DNA for the CDR3: TGTGCCAGCAGTTTATCGCGGGGGGCAGGGCAGCCCCAGCATTTT. Translation gives CASSLSRGAGQPQHF.

This clonotype came up many times. The J gene is TRBJ2-6, the V gene TRBV5-1; the match to TRBD2 covers 7 bases. V was clipped by 2 bases and J by 0 bases; unmatched bases: 5. Germline V gene sequence: CDR1 SGHRS, CDR2 YFSETQ. CDR3 length equals 17 residues. DNA of the CDR3: TGCGCCAGCAGCTTCTTCAGCGGGGACTCTGGGGCCAACGTCCTGACTTTC. Translation gives CASSFFSGDSGANVLTF.